This TCR beta chain emerged from a study of T cell responses to AZD1222 COVID-19 vaccine. About this clone itself: Antigen unknown.

Study conclusions and caveats: Targets within unmutated variant regions were reportedly found for nearly half of spike-specific TCRs. Females outnumbered males among donors, who were mostly white British; clonal diversity was possibly underestimated.

Libraries were prepared by immunoSEQ multiplex PCR; TCRdb keeps only in-frame clonotypes and omits some of them. The sample consists of 80,000 to 100,000 clones, roughly 85% of them appearing once. This TCR was recovered from an adult who received the AZD1222 COVID-19 vaccine. The material sequenced was peripheral blood, taken 28 days after the second AZD1222 dose.

As DNA, the CDR3 is TGTGCCAGCTCACTTCGGGACCTTGGAAACACCATATATTTT. Residues: CASSLRDLGNTIYF. The V and J genes are TRBV18 and TRBJ1-3, with a tentative D call TRBD1 (5 bases). The germline V gene has CDR1 KGHSH and CDR2 LQKENI. The CDR3 loop spans 14 amino acids. The ends were cut back, 4 bases at V and 3 bases at J, with 10 bases in the middle.